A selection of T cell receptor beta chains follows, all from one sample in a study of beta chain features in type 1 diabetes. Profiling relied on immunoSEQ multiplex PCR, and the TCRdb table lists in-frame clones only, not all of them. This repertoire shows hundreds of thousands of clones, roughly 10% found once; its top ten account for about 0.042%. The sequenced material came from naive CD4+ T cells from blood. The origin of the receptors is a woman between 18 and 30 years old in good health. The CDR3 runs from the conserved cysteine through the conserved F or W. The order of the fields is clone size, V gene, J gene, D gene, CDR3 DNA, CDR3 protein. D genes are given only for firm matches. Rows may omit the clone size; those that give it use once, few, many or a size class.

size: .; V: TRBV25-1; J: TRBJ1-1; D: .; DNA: TGTGCCGGCCCACAGGAACTAATGAACACTGAAGCTTTCTTT; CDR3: CAGPQELMNTEAFF
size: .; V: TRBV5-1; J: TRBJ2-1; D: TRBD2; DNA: TGCGCCAGCAGCGTAACGCTAGCGGGGGCCGACAATGAGCAGTTCTTC; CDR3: CASSVTLAGADNEQFF
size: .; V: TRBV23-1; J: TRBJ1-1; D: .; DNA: TGCGCCATCGAGGTCCCCTGGAACACTGAAGCTTTCTTT; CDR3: CAIEVPWNTEAFF
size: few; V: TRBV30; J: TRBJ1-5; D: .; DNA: TGTGCCTTGACATCCGGGACCGATAATCAGCCCCAGCATTTT; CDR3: CALTSGTDNQPQHF
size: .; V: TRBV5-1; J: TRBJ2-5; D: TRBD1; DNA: TGCGCCAGCAGGCGACAGGGGGCTATCCAAGAGACCCAGTACTTC; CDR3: CASRRQGAIQETQYF
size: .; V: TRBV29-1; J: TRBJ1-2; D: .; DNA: TGCAGCGTTGTGCGCCCGACGATTATCGACTATGGCTACACCTTC; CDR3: CSVVRPTIIDYGYTF
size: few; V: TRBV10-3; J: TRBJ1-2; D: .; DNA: TGTGCCATCAGTGAGTCAGGGGCAAGCTATGGCTACACCTTC; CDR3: CAISESGASYGYTF
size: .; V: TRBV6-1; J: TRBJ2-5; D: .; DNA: TGTGCCACAAAGGACGTGATTGCCTCGGAGACCCAGTACTTC; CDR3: CATKDVIASETQYF
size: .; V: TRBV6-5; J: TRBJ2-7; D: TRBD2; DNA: TGTGCCAGCAGCTATGCCGGGACTAGCGAGTACGAGCAGTACTTC; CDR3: CASSYAGTSEYEQYF
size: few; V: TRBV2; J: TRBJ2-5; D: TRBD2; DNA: TGTGCCAGCACGGTGGGCGGGAGTACGGAGACCCAGTACTTC; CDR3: CASTVGGSTETQYF
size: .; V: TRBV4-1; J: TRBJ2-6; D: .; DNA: TGCGCCAGCAGCCAAGAGTCGCATAGCTCTGGGGCCAACGTCCTGACTTTC; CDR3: CASSQESHSSGANVLTF
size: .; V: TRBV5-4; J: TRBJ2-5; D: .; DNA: TGTGCCTCCGGACGGGGGCAAGAGACCCAGTACTTC; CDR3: CASGRGQETQYF
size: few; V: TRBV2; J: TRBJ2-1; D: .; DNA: TGTGCCAGTCGTTCCTTCAACGCCAGGATGAGGGATGCCTACAATGAGCAGTTCTTC; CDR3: CASRSFNARMRDAYNEQFF
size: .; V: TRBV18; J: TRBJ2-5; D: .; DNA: TGTGCCAGCTCACCGCGCAGGGAAGAGACCCAGTACTTC; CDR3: CASSPRREETQYF
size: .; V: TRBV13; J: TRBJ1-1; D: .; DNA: TGTGCCAGCAAGATTAGCACTGAAGCTTTCTTT; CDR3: CASKISTEAFF
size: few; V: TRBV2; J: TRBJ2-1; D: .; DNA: TGTGCCAGCAGCATGCTACAGGGCTATGAGCAGTTCTTC; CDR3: CASSMLQGYEQFF
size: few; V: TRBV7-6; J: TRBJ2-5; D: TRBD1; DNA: TGTGCCAGCAGCTCCGGACAGGGTGTATATGAGACCCAGTACTTC; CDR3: CASSSGQGVYETQYF
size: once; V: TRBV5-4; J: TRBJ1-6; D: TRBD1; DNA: TGTGCCAGCAGCTTGGCAGGGGGAAATTCACCCCTCCACTTT; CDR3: CASSLAGGNSPLHF
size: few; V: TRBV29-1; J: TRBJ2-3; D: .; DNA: TGCAGCGTTGTCTCGAGAAGGGAGAGCACAGATACGCAGTATTTT; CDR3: CSVVSRRESTDTQYF
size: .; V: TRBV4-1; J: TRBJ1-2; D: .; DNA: TGCGCCAGCAGCCGAGGGCAAAACTATGGCTACACCTTC; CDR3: CASSRGQNYGYTF
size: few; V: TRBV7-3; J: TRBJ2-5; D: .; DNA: TGTGCCAGCAGCTTAAGGAGGGCCAGCCAGACCCAGTACTTC; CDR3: CASSLRRASQTQYF
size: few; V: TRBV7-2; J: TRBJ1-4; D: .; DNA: TGTGCCAGCAGCTTTACAGGGTCTGCTAATGAAAAACTGTTTTTT; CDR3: CASSFTGSANEKLFF
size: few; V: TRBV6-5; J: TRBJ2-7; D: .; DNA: TGTGCCAGCAGTTACGAGCTGGGAGCCGAGCAGTACTTC; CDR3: CASSYELGAEQYF
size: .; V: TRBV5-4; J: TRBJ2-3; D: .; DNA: TGTGCCAGCCAGGGGATTGGCACAGATACGCAGTATTTT; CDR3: CASQGIGTDTQYF
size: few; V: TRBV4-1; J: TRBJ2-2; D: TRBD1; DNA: TGCGCCAGCAGCCAAACAGGGGGCCCGAACACCGGGGAGCTGTTTTTT; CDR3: CASSQTGGPNTGELFF
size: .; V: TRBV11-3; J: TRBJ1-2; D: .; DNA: TGTGCCAGCAGCCCCGGTCGGGGCTATGGCTACACCTTC; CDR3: CASSPGRGYGYTF
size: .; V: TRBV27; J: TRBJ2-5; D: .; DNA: TGTGCCAGCAGTGCACTGGACGTAGGGACCCAGTACTTC; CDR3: CASSALDVGTQYF
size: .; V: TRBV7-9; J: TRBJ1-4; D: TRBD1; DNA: TGTGCCAGCAGCTTAGCCGGGACAGGGAACCAAAAACTGTTTTTT; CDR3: CASSLAGTGNQKLFF
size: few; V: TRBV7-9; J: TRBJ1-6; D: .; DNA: TGTGCCAGCAGCGCGCTACAGGACGGTAGTTCACCCCTCCACTTT; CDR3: CASSALQDGSSPLHF
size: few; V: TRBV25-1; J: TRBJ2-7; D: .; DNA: TGTGCCAGCAGTACGACAGTAAGCTTCTCCTACGAGCAGTACTTC; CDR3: CASSTTVSFSYEQYF
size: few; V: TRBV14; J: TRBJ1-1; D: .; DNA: TGTGCCAGCAGCCCCCCCTGGGACACTGAAGCTTTCTTT; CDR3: CASSPPWDTEAFF
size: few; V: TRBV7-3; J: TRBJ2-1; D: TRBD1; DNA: TGTGCCAGCAGCCTAACCGGGACAGGGGTCGATGAGCAGTTCTTC; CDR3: CASSLTGTGVDEQFF
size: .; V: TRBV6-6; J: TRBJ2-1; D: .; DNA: TGTGCCAGCAGAAAGTTACGATCGGATGAGCAGTTCTTC; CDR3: CASRKLRSDEQFF
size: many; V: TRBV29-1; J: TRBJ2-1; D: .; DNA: TGCAGCGCTGGGACGGAATACAATGAGCAGTTCTTC; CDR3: CSAGTEYNEQFF
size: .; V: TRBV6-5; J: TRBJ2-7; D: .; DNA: TGTGCCAGCAGTTACTACCCGGGAAGCTCCTACGAGCAGTACTTC; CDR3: CASSYYPGSSYEQYF
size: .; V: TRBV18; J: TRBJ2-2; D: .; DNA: TGTGCCAGCTCACCATCGGGTACCACCGGGGAGCTGTTTTTT; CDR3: CASSPSGTTGELFF
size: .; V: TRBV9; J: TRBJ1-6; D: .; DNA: TGTGCCAGCAGCGGCGGGGGACGATCACCCCTCCACTTT; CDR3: CASSGGGRSPLHF
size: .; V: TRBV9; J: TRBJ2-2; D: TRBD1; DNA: TGTGCCAGCAGCGAGAGGACAGGGAGGAATGCGAACACCGGGGAGCTGTTTTTT; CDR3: CASSERTGRNANTGELFF
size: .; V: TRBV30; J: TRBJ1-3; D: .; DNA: TGTGCCTGGAGCGAGGGGCTCGGAAACACCATATATTTT; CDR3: CAWSEGLGNTIYF
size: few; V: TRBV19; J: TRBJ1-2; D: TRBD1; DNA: TGTGCCAGTAGGCGGGACAGTAACTATGGCTACACCTTC; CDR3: CASRRDSNYGYTF
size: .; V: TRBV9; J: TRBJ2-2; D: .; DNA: TGTGCCAGCAGCCCCCGGGGCGGGGCTGGCACCGGGGAGCTGTTTTTT; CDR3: CASSPRGGAGTGELFF
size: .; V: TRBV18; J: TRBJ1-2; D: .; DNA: TGTGCCAGCTCACAACAAGGCTATGGCTACACCTTC; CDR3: CASSQQGYGYTF
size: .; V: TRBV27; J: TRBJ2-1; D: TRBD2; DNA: TGTGCCAGCAGTTTTAGCGGGAGGGCCTACAATGAGCAGTTCTTC; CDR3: CASSFSGRAYNEQFF
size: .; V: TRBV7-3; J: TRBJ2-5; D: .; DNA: TGTGCCAGCAGCGCCAGGGTTCGAGAGACCCAGTACTTC; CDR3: CASSARVRETQYF
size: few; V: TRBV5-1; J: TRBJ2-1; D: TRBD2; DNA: TGCGCCAGCAGCTCGGGACTAGCGGTTTACAATGAGCAGTTCTTC; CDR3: CASSSGLAVYNEQFF
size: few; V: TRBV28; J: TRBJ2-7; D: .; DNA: TGTGCCAGCAGTTTCGGAGGCCCCGGTTCATACGAGCAGTACTTC; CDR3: CASSFGGPGSYEQYF
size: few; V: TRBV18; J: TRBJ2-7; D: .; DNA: TGTGCCAGCTCACCGGCATCCTACGAGCAGTACTTC; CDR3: CASSPASYEQYF
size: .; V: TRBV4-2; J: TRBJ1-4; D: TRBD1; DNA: TGTGCCAGCAGCCGGGACAGGGTTGAAAAACTGTTTTTT; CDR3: CASSRDRVEKLFF
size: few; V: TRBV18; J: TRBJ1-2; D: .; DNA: TGTGCCAGCTCACCCTGGGACCTACCTAACTATGGCTACACCTTC; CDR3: CASSPWDLPNYGYTF
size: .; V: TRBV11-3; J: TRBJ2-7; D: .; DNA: TGTGCCAGCAGCACAACCGCTGGCGGATTTTACGAGCAGTACTTC; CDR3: CASSTTAGGFYEQYF
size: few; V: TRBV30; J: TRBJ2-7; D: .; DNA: TGTGCCTGGAGTGTAGGGTTTGCCTACGAGCAGTACTTC; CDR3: CAWSVGFAYEQYF
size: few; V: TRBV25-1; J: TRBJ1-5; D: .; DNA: TGTGCCAGCAGTGAACCCCAACCCAGGGCTCTTCAGCCCCAGCATTTT; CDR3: CASSEPQPRALQPQHF
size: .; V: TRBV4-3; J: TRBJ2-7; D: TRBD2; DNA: TGCGCCAGCAGCCTTGAGCGGGAGGGCCTCAGGGAGCAGTACTTC; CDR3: CASSLEREGLREQYF
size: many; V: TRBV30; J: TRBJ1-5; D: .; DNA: TGTGCCTGGAGTCTCTCTCAGCGTCATCAGCCCCAGCATTTT; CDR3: CAWSLSQRHQPQHF
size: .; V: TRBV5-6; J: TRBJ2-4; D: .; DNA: TGTGCCAGCAGCTTGGGTGGACCCCTAGCCAAAAACATTCAGTACTTC; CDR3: CASSLGGPLAKNIQYF